A single sample gave rise to the 28 T cell receptor beta chains below, sequenced in a study of blood T cell repertoires in COVID-19. Data came from immunoSEQ multiplex PCR; TCRdb stores just in-frame clones and leaves some out. The sample shows around 100,000 clones, approximately 90% of them seen only once. Sequencing was done on a sample of peripheral blood. These receptors all stem from a man over 45 in a cohort sampled during active COVID-19.

The chain uses TRBV2 and TRBJ2-1; 8 nucleotides align to TRBD2. Germline CDR1 is SNHLY and CDR2 is FYNNEI. With V trimmed by 6 bases and J by 6 bases, 10 bases remained unmatched. This CDR3 is built from 15 residues. The CDR3 loop reads CASRVIGGAFNEQFF. The CDR3 DNA reads TGTGCCAGCAGAGTGATCGGGGGGGCCTTCAATGAGCAGTTCTTC.

This chain uses TRBV28 with TRBJ1-3; D remains ambiguous. Trimming removed 3 bases at V and 1 base at J, with 10 bases between. Germline V gene lookup returns CDR1 MDHEN and CDR2 SYDVKM. CDR3 length: 15 residues. The CDR3 spells CASSLAGWSGNTIYF. The DNA for the CDR3 is TGTGCCAGCAGTTTGGCCGGGTGGTCTGGAAACACCATATATTTT. Full variable domain (missing parts from reference TRBV28 and TRBJ1-3): DVKVTQSSRYLVKRTGEKVFLECVQDMDHENMFWYRQDPGLGLRLIYFSYDVKMKEKGDIPEGYSVSREKKERFSLILESASTNQTSMYLCASSLAGWSGNTIYFGEGSWLTVV.

This chain connects TRBV27 to TRBJ2-2; 9 bases match TRBD1. V lost 8 bases to trimming and J lost 1 base; unmatched junction nucleotides: 2. Germline assignment: CDR1 MNHEY and CDR2 SMNVEV (reference sequence). The CDR3 is made up of 14 amino acids. The CDR3: CASQGQGNTGELFF. The CDR3 region has the DNA TGTGCCAGCCAGGGACAGGGGAACACCGGGGAGCTGTTTTTT.

V and J are TRBV6-2 or TRBV6-3 and TRBJ1-4, with D perhaps matching TRBD1 (6 bases). Germline CDR1 and CDR2: MNHEY and SVGEGT. The CDR3 sequence is 17 residues long. Trimming stripped 0 bases from V and 0 bases from J, with 11 bases between. Written as DNA, the CDR3 is TGTGCCAGCAGTTACTCATTGGACAGCGCAACTAATGAAAAACTGTTTTTT. This gives the protein CASSYSLDSATNEKLFF.

This chain connects TRBV11-2 to TRBJ1-2, with TRBD1 as a possible D gene (6 bases). V gave up 0 bases and J gave up 6 bases, with 14 bases separating them. In germline, CDR1 is SGHAT, CDR2 FQNNGV. The CDR3 totals 15 residues. The CDR3 loop is CASSLDNRVRDGYTF. In DNA, the CDR3 is TGTGCCAGCAGCTTAGATAACAGGGTCCGAGATGGCTACACCTTC. The whole variable domain, filled in from reference TRBV11-2 and TRBJ1-2, reads EAGVAQSPRYKIIEKRQSVAFWCNPISGHATLYWYQQILGQGPKLLIQFQNNGVVDDSQLPKDRFSAERLKGVDSTLKIQPAKLEDSAVYLCASSLDNRVRDGYTFGSGTRLTVV.

The chain carries TRBV29-1 and TRBJ1-5; possibly TRBD1 for D (6 bases). V lost 7 bases and J 5 bases, leaving 15 bases between the germline ends. This CDR3 has 13 amino acids. CDR1 is SQVTM, CDR2 ANQGSEA, per germline. The CDR3 DNA follows: TGCAGCGCCGGTGGGGCAGGGGATCAGCCCCAGCATTTT. Protein product: CSAGGAGDQPQHF.

The chain joins TRBV7-2 to TRBJ2-3; D possibly corresponds to TRBD2 (5 bases). CDR1 and CDR2 from the germline V gene are SGHTA and FQGNSA. V was cut by 0 bases and J by 0 bases, with 7 bases left in between. There are 15 residues in the CDR3. The CDR3: CASSLAAASTDTQYF. CDR3 coding DNA: TGTGCCAGCAGCTTAGCAGCGGCGAGCACAGATACGCAGTATTTT.

The chain employs TRBV7-9 and TRBJ1-4; D is undetermined. CDR1 and CDR2 from the germline V gene are SEHNR and FQNEAQ (reference sequence). CDR3 length: 15 amino acids. Trimming shortened V by 6 bases and J by 5 bases, and 16 bases separated the two germline ends. This CDR3 reads CASSPDEGKNEKLFF. CDR3 nucleotide sequence: TGTGCCAGCAGTCCTGACGAGGGCAAAAATGAAAAACTGTTTTTT. The entire variable domain, with the rest obtained from reference TRBV7-9 and TRBJ1-4, is as follows: DTGVSQNPRHKITKRGQNVTFRCDPISEHNRLYWYRQTLGQGPEFLTYFQNEAQLEKSRLLSDRFSAERPKGSFSTLEIQRTEQGDSAMYLCASSPDEGKNEKLFFGSGTQLSVL.

V gene TRBV9 combines with J gene TRBJ1-6; the D is unclear. Trimming took off 0 bases at V and 0 bases at J, with 7 bases between the two ends. CDR3 length equals 16 residues. Germline V gene sequence: CDR1 SGDLS, CDR2 YYNGEE. CDR3 DNA: TGTGCCAGCAGCGTAGGAGGGAGCTCCTATAATTCACCCCTCCACTTT. Translated: CASSVGGSSYNSPLHF.

The rearrangement joins TRBV19 to TRBJ2-3, with D hard to call. Germline CDR1 LNHDA, CDR2 SQIVND (reference sequence). Trimming stripped 1 base from V and 1 base from J, with 6 bases between. The CDR3 length is 14 residues. This CDR3 reads CASSIGLGTDTQYF. CDR3 nucleotides: TGTGCCAGTAGTATAGGACTGGGCACAGATACGCAGTATTTT.

The J gene is TRBJ2-3, the V gene TRBV6-2 or TRBV6-3; TRBD2 might be the D (5 bases). Between the trimmed V and J ends, which lost 6 bases and 4 bases, there was a span of 14 bases. Looked up from germline, CDR1 is MNHEY and CDR2 is SVGEGT. This CDR3 contains 14 residues. The CDR3 DNA follows: TGTGCCAGCAGCACACCCCGAGGGTCAGATACGCAGTATTTT. Encoded protein: CASSTPRGSDTQYF.

Concerning this clone itself: Distinct nucleotide sequences in the sample also encode this CDR3. The chain combines TRBV3-1 (or the pseudogene TRBV3-2) with TRBJ1-3; D is perhaps TRBD1 (5 bases). CDR1 and CDR2 (germline): LGHDT, YNNKEL (reference sequence). This CDR3 is built from 15 residues. V was clipped by 1 base and J by 2 bases, with 9 bases between them. This chain's CDR3 is CASSQGGGTGNTIYF. The CDR3, as DNA: TGTGCCAGCAGCCAAGGGGGGGGGACTGGAAACACCATATATTTT.

J is TRBJ1-6 and V is TRBV9, with a tentative D call TRBD1 (5 bases). This CDR3 has 14 residues. Per germline, CDR1 SGDLS and CDR2 YYNGEE. V was trimmed by 4 bases and J by 8 bases, leaving 13 bases between them. The DNA for the CDR3 is TGTGCCAGCAGCCTTCGACAGTCGGATTCACCCCTCCACTTT. This translates into CASSLRQSDSPLHF.

The genes are TRBV6-6 and TRBJ2-7, with 8 bases identical to TRBD1. The CDR3 consists of 14 residues. CDR1 and CDR2 from the germline V gene are MNHNY and SVGAGI (reference sequence). After removal of 6 bases from V and 2 bases from J, the junction contained 6 bases not matched to a gene. CDR3 protein: CASRRQGRTYEQYF. The CDR3, as DNA: TGTGCCAGCAGACGACAGGGGCGCACCTACGAGCAGTACTTC.

In its sample, this clone was seen once. V is TRBV7-6 and J is TRBJ1-6; D is perhaps TRBD1 (6 bases). The CDR3 contains 15 residues. Germline values: CDR1 SGHVS, CDR2 FNYEAQ. The germline V and J ends were trimmed by 3 bases and 2 bases, with 8 bases remaining between them. CDR3 coding DNA: TGTGCCAGCAGCTTGCGGGGGCCCTATAATTCACCCCTCCACTTT. Translated, it gives CASSLRGPYNSPLHF.

The CDR3 DNA sequence: TGTGCCAGCAGCCTACGACACTCGTCGGTCCCCGGGGAGCTGTTTTTT. It codes for CASSLRHSSVPGELFF. The V and J genes are TRBV7-8 and TRBJ2-2; the D is unclear. The ends were cut back, 5 bases at V and 6 bases at J, with 19 bases in the middle. The CDR3 consists of 16 residues. The germline CDR1 and CDR2 sequences are SGHVS and FQNEAQ.

The chain links TRBV10-3 to TRBJ2-2; D may be TRBD1 (5 bases). The CDR3 has 13 amino acids. Trimming cost V 4 bases and J 4 bases, with 7 bases left between them. Germline CDR1 and CDR2: ENHRY and SYGVKD. CDR3 sequence reads: CAISAGLTGELFF. In DNA form, the CDR3 reads TGTGCCATCAGTGCAGGGCTCACCGGGGAGCTGTTTTTT.

V is TRBV5-8 and J is TRBJ2-5; 8 nucleotides line up with TRBD1. The CDR3 length is 15 residues. With V trimmed by 0 bases and J by 4 bases, 5 bases remained unmatched. Germline CDR1 is SGHTS and CDR2 is YDEGEE. The chain's CDR3 is CASSLAGQGGETQYF. Written as DNA, the CDR3 is TGTGCCAGCAGCTTGGCAGGACAGGGAGGAGAGACCCAGTACTTC.

The gene calls are TRBV23-1 and TRBJ2-7, with TRBD2 matching 12 bases. TRBV23-1 is labeled an ORF, and its function is uncertain. V dropped 4 bases and J dropped 0; count of bases not matched to a gene: 7. CDR3 length: 17 amino acids. This CDR3 reads CASSRLAGEPLSYEQYV. The DNA for the CDR3 is TGCGCCAGCAGTCGACTAGCGGGGGAGCCACTCTCCTACGAGCAGTACGTC.

This chain joins TRBV18 and TRBJ2-2; 12 bases map to TRBD2. This CDR3 comprises 17 residues. Germline CDR1 is KGHSH and CDR2 is LQKENI. Unmatched junction bases numbered 10, after V lost 3 bases and J lost 8 bases. For the CDR3, the DNA is TGTGCCAGCTCACCCCTAGCGGGGGGGCCGCGACCGGGGGAGCTGTTTTTT. Its protein product is CASSPLAGGPRPGELFF.

This clone appeared once. The genes are TRBV5-8 and TRBJ2-1, with TRBD2 matching over 9 bases. This CDR3 spans 15 amino acids. Germline values: CDR1 SGHTS, CDR2 YDEGEE. After removal of 0 bases from V and 7 bases from J, the junction contained 5 bases not matched to a gene. CDR3: CASSLEGLARNEQFF. CDR3 nucleotides: TGTGCCAGCAGCTTGGAAGGACTAGCGCGTAATGAGCAGTTCTTC.

The sample holds one count of this clone. V gene TRBV6-5 combines with J gene TRBJ2-5; no clear D gene. The CDR3 totals 13 residues. CDR1 is MNHEY, CDR2 SVGAGI, per germline. V was trimmed by 5 bases and J by 1 base, leaving 8 bases between them. CDR3 bases: TGTGCCAGCAGTAACTATCTCCAAGAGACCCAGTACTTC. The encoded protein is CASSNYLQETQYF.

The CDR3, as DNA: TGTGCCAGCAGTGTAAACGGTCAAGAGACCCAGTACTTC. This translates into CASSVNGQETQYF. The V call is TRBV2, the J call TRBJ2-5; D gene uncertain. The CDR3 has 13 residues. CDR1 SNHLY and CDR2 FYNNEI come from the germline V gene. The V end was cut by 4 bases, the J end by 2 bases, with 8 bases between.

The gene calls are TRBV27 and TRBJ2-5; D may be TRBD1 (8 bases). Trimming cost V 6 bases and J 4 bases, with 24 bases left between them. Per germline, CDR1 MNHEY and CDR2 SMNVEV (reference sequence). The CDR3 covers 17 residues. The CDR3 sequence is CASRPGQGLRNGETQYF. The CDR3 DNA reads as TGTGCCAGCAGACCTGGACAGGGACTAAGAAATGGAGAGACCCAGTACTTC.

The rearrangement links TRBV20-1 to TRBJ2-7; TRBD2 aligns across 7 bases. Per germline, CDR1 DFQATT and CDR2 SNEGSKA (reference sequence). CDR3 length equals 16 residues. Unmatched junction bases numbered 11, after V lost 3 bases and J lost 0 bases. In DNA form, the CDR3 reads TGCAGTGCTAGTAGTGCCCTAGCGGTGAGCTCCTACGAGCAGTACGTC. Its translation is CSASSALAVSSYEQYV.

This chain uses TRBV5-3 with TRBJ2-7; D gene uncertain. TRBV5-3 is labeled an ORF, and its function is uncertain. This CDR3 comprises 15 residues. The V gene lost 0 bases and the J gene lost 4 bases, with 14 bases spanning the gap. CDR3 bases: TGTGCCAGAAGCTTGGGCCGGTCTTTCACTTACGAGCAGTACGTC. Translation: CARSLGRSFTYEQYV.

This clone was counted only a few times. The chain links TRBV11-2 to TRBJ1-5; TRBD1 aligns across 7 bases. This CDR3 contains 16 residues. Trimming cost V 0 bases and J 6 bases; bases outside gene matches: 8. Germline-derived CDR1 and CDR2 are SGHAT and FQNNGV. The DNA for the CDR3 is TGTGCCAGCAGCTTAGAAAAGGGGACAGACGGTCAGCCCCAGCATTTT. Protein: CASSLEKGTDGQPQHF.

The CDR3: CASSSPVSGGTTDTQYF. The CDR3 DNA follows: TGTGCCAGCAGCTCCCCGGTCAGCGGGGGGACCACAGATACGCAGTATTTT. The genes are TRBV5-4 and TRBJ2-3, with TRBD2 matching 9 bases. Germline trimming cut 3 bases from V and 2 bases from J; bases unmatched to any gene: 10. Germline lookup yields CDR1 SGHNT and CDR2 YYREEE (reference sequence). The CDR3 is 17 residues long.